This is a list of T cell receptor beta chains from one sample in a study of T cell repertoires in cytomegalovirus infection. Each CDR3 protein gets one entry after TCRdb re-called the reads with MiXCR. The table includes roughly 500,000 distinct CDR3 sequences, 25% to 35% detected once. What these receptors recognize is not known. This specimen was cultured PBMCs, taken from culture after CMV antigen stimulation. The source is a human donor in good health (CMV status not recorded). Some clones in this sample may be carry-over from other donors' samples. CDR3s include the opening cysteine and the closing phenylalanine or tryptophan. The order of the fields is clone size, D gene, J gene, V gene, CDR3 protein, CDR3 DNA. The D gene is left open where the match is weak. Clone size is shown for a subset of rows, as once, few, many or a class of expanded clone.

>NA|TRBD1|TRBJ1-1|TRBV6-5
CASRRGTGAEAFF
TGTGCCAGCAGGAGGGGGACAGGGGCTGAAGCTTTCTTT
>few|NA|TRBJ1-1|TRBV7-2
CASSLLRGATEAFF
TGTGCCAGCAGCTTACTACGAGGGGCCACTGAAGCTTTCTTT
>many|NA|TRBJ2-3|TRBV12-3/TRBV12-4
CASSSQAGHTDTQYF
TGTGCCAGCAGCTCCCAAGCGGGCCACACAGATACGCAGTATTTT
>once|TRBD1|TRBJ2-5|TRBV11-1
CASSNPGGVETQYF
TGTGCCAGCAGCAACCCAGGGGGAGTAGAGACCCAGTACTTC
>few|TRBD2|TRBJ2-1|TRBV13
CASSRSVGTSAYNEQFF
TGTGCCAGCAGCCGTTCCGTCGGGACTAGCGCCTACAATGAGCAGTTCTTC
>NA|TRBD2|TRBJ2-1|TRBV27
CASSLSAGGEYNEQFF
TGTGCCAGCAGTTTGTCAGCGGGAGGAGAGTACAATGAGCAGTTCTTC
>few|TRBD2|TRBJ2-5|TRBV20-1
CSAKRRLAGVRETQYF
TGCAGTGCTAAACGCCGCCTAGCGGGAGTCCGAGAGACCCAGTACTTC
>NA|TRBD2|TRBJ2-1|TRBV19
CASSSGRAYNEQFF
TGTGCCAGTAGTAGTGGGAGGGCCTACAATGAGCAGTTCTTC
>few|NA|TRBJ2-1|TRBV12-3/TRBV12-4
CASRDYSSLNEQFF
TGTGCCAGCAGGGACTACTCCTCTCTCAATGAGCAGTTCTTC
>NA|NA|TRBJ2-2|TRBV19
CASRWSGELFF
TGTGCCAGTCGTTGGTCCGGGGAGCTGTTTTTT
>few|NA|TRBJ2-1|TRBV11-2
CASSPQRGNNEQFF
TGTGCCAGCAGCCCTCAGCGCGGAAACAATGAGCAGTTCTTC
>NA|TRBD1|TRBJ1-5|TRBV28
CASSRQGSSGSSNQPQHF
TGTGCCAGCAGTCGACAGGGGAGCTCGGGATCTAGCAATCAGCCCCAGCATTTT
>few|NA|TRBJ1-5|TRBV7-6
CASSLKGVTGSRNQPQHF
TGTGCCAGCAGCTTAAAGGGGGTTACGGGGTCTCGCAATCAGCCCCAGCATTTT
>few|NA|TRBJ2-3|TRBV28
CASSLGRITDTQYF
TGTGCCAGCAGTTTAGGCAGAATCACAGATACGCAGTATTTT
>few|NA|TRBJ1-5|TRBV28
CASSLRTQGLSRPQHF
TGTGCCAGCAGTTTAAGGACCCAAGGGTTATCTCGGCCCCAGCATTTT
>NA|NA|TRBJ1-6|TRBV6-2/TRBV6-3
CASSYRPGHNSPLHF
TGTGCCAGCAGTTACCGGCCAGGACATAATTCACCCCTCCACTTT
>few|NA|TRBJ1-1|TRBV27
CASTLRGGYTRAFF
TGTGCCAGCACCCTACGGGGGGGATACACCCGAGCTTTCTTT
>NA|NA|TRBJ2-1|TRBV7-8
CASSLGIRNEQFF
TGTGCCAGCAGCTTGGGGATCCGCAATGAGCAGTTCTTC
>NA|NA|TRBJ1-5|TRBV28
CASSFGGPGNQPQHF
TGTGCCAGCAGTTTCGGGGGGCCTGGCAATCAGCCCCAGCATTTT
>NA|NA|TRBJ1-1|TRBV19
CASSIGLQGNTEAFF
TGTGCCAGTAGTATCGGGCTCCAGGGGAACACTGAAGCTTTCTTT
>NA|TRBD2|TRBJ2-1|TRBV4-1
CASSQVGLAGGLMNEQFF
TGCGCCAGCAGCCAGGTTGGACTAGCGGGTGGCTTGATGAATGAGCAGTTCTTC
>NA|NA|TRBJ2-5|TRBV14
CASSQDNRRGETQYF
TGTGCCAGCAGCCAAGATAACAGACGGGGGGAGACCCAGTACTTC
>NA|TRBD1|TRBJ2-1|TRBV28
CATLGQGLSEQFF
TGTGCCACCCTAGGACAGGGCCTTAGTGAGCAGTTCTTC
>NA|NA|TRBJ2-1|TRBV9
CASSVGGSRYNEQFF
TGTGCCAGCAGCGTAGGTGGGAGCCGTTACAATGAGCAGTTCTTC
>few|NA|TRBJ2-2|TRBV7-8
CASSFLQGGGELFF
TGTGCCAGCAGCTTTCTGCAGGGTGGCGGGGAGCTGTTTTTT
>NA|NA|TRBJ2-5|TRBV15
CATSRDAGQETQYF
TGTGCCACCAGCAGAGACGCCGGCCAAGAGACCCAGTACTTC
>few|NA|TRBJ2-1|TRBV19
CASSIDPGLLTYNEQFF
TGTGCCAGTAGTATAGATCCGGGACTCCTAACCTACAATGAGCAGTTCTTC
>few|NA|TRBJ2-1|TRBV24-1
CATSDFGPAGSYNEQFF
TGTGCCACCAGTGATTTCGGACCGGCTGGGTCCTACAATGAGCAGTTCTTC
>NA|NA|TRBJ2-3|TRBV6-6
CASSYSLSYGDTQYF
TGTGCCAGCAGTTACTCCTTATCCTACGGGGATACGCAGTATTTT
>NA|NA|TRBJ2-2|TRBV14
CASSQDRGGNTGELFF
TGTGCCAGCAGCCAAGATCGGGGTGGGAACACCGGGGAGCTGTTTTTT